This T cell receptor (beta chain) stems from a study of CD8 T cells in ankylosing spondylitis (dated by TCRdb to 2016 to 2017). In the study overall: To find TCR variants linked to disease, the study profiled T cell receptor beta repertoires in ankylosing spondylitis patients and healthy donors. In total, the full study cohort was made up of approximately 99 healthy donors and more than 20 ankylosing spondylitis patients. Peripheral blood was sampled, and synovial fluid was also collected from ankylosing spondylitis patients. Overall results and qualifications from the work: A TCR beta motif made up of roughly eight highly homologous amino acid variants appeared to be characteristic of blood from ankylosing spondylitis patients. The disease-linked clones showed a CD8+ phenotype and occurred at relatively low frequencies in peripheral blood. Some motif variants were previously reported in synovial fluid and blood of reactive arthritis patients, suggesting common disease-initiation mechanisms. According to the report, matched synovial fluid samples from ankylosing spondylitis patients were significantly enriched for the disease-linked clones.

Per the germline V gene, SGHRS is the CDR1 and YFSETQ is the CDR2. Trimming costs V 4 bases and J 6 bases, and their ends lie 16 bases apart. The cysteine opens and the phenylalanine closes a CDR3 of 14 amino acids. This entry keeps only the CDR3 DNA: 42 bases, framed from base 1. Sequencing took place on an Illumina HiSeq 2500. Quantitative 5'-RACE with molecular barcodes was the method used to prepare the TCR beta libraries. The original methods were these. Disease-linked TCR variants were identified with a new computational method built on a probabilistic model of VDJ rearrangement. The public reads were quality trimmed at Q25 with fastp and then assembled into clones with MiXCR by TCRdb, keeping productive beta chains. Each record represents a unique CDR3 protein, reported with the most common genes and DNA among its rows. The V and J calls were not made by the authors but by TCRdb's processing. For this sample there are some 700,000 distinct CDR3 sequences; about 20% appear just once. The ten largest clonotypes hold under 20% of the sample.

This clonotype was seen more than once but under ten times. Its antigen remains undetermined. It has no much larger one-base neighbor in the sample; base qualities were not kept. This clonotype was obtained from a male donor with ankylosing spondylitis. The material sequenced was blood, either unsorted or a sorted T cell fraction (not recorded which). Recombination joined TRBV5-1 with TRBJ1-1; the D region possibly corresponds to TRBD1 (5 bases align). The CDR3 protein: CASSPFGGVAEAFF. The DNA reads TGCGCCAGCAGCCCCTTTGGGGGGGTGGCTGAAGCTTTCTTT.